The 30 T cell receptor beta chains in this list originate from one sample, sequenced in a study of lymphopenia after photon versus proton radiotherapy. Generated by immunoSEQ multiplex PCR, the TCRdb table keeps only in-frame clones and is missing some. Altogether 52,000 or so clones are present, approximately 92% being singletons, with the ten largest covering under 20%. The sequencing used peripheral blood, collected from a patient treated with photon-based radiotherapy. These receptors were taken from a woman aged 40 to 50 with cholangiocarcinoma.

V is TRBV7-9 and J is TRBJ2-7; D call uncertain. From germline, CDR1 is SEHNR and CDR2 FQNEAQ (reference sequence). V lost 5 bases to trimming and J lost 10 bases, with 21 bases between them. The CDR3 runs to 14 residues. CDR3: CASSVRQESGIQYF. CDR3 nucleotides: TGTGCCAGCAGCGTTCGTCAAGAGTCTGGAATTCAGTACTTC.

This chain uses TRBV4-2 with TRBJ2-1; tentatively, D is TRBD1 or TRBD2 (6 bases each). The CDR3 loop spans 19 amino acids. V lost 3 bases, J lost 5 bases, and 26 bases lay in between. Germline-derived CDR1 and CDR2 are LGHNA and YNFKEQ. The CDR3 reads CASSHPKRFRGGGDNEQFF. CDR3 coding DNA: TGTGCCAGCAGCCATCCTAAGAGGTTCAGGGGTGGAGGGGACAATGAGCAGTTCTTC.

V is TRBV5-1 and J is TRBJ1-2; D may be TRBD1 (6 bases). The V end lost 1 base, the J end lost 4 bases, and 14 bases lay between the germline ends. Germline loops: CDR1 SGHRS, CDR2 YFSETQ. This CDR3 is built from 15 residues. CDR3 sequence (DNA): TGCGCCAGCAGCTTGTCCGCGGGGGCCCTCTATGGCTACACCTTC. Protein: CASSLSAGALYGYTF.

This rearrangement joins TRBV18 to TRBJ2-7; no firm D call. The CDR3 extends over 13 amino acids. Germline values: CDR1 KGHSH, CDR2 LQKENI. V was cut by 3 bases and J by 6 bases, with 12 bases left in between. The CDR3 DNA sequence: TGTGCCAGCTCACCCGACGCTACAAGCGAGCAGTACTTC. Residues: CASSPDATSEQYF.

The chain combines TRBV4-1 with TRBJ2-7; D uncertain. Germline V CDR1 and CDR2: MGHRA, YSYEKL. The CDR3 loop spans 13 amino acids. V lost 1 base to trimming and J lost 2 bases, with 6 bases between them. The CDR3 bases are TGCGCCAGCAGCCAAGGCCCTACCTACGAGCAGTACTTC. Amino acids: CASSQGPTYEQYF.

The V and J genes are TRBV11-2 and TRBJ1-2, with TRBD1 matching 8 bases. Germline CDR1 reads SGHAT; CDR2 reads FQNNGV. CDR3 size: 12 residues. The J segment lost 8 bases and the V segment lost 5 bases, leaving 4 bases of the junction unmatched. CDR3 amino acids: CASSHPGGGYTF. The CDR3 coding sequence is TGTGCCAGCAGCCATCCAGGGGGCGGCTACACCTTC. Using reference TRBV11-2 and TRBJ1-2 for the parts outside the CDR3, the full variable domain is EAGVAQSPRYKIIEKRQSVAFWCNPISGHATLYWYQQILGQGPKLLIQFQNNGVVDDSQLPKDRFSAERLKGVDSTLKIQPAKLEDSAVYLCASSHPGGGYTFGSGTRLTVV.

The chain joins TRBV28 to TRBJ1-2; D is ambiguous. V shed 6 bases and J shed 5 bases, with 10 bases lying between them. The CDR3 runs to 12 residues. Looked up from germline, CDR1 is MDHEN and CDR2 is SYDVKM. DNA for the CDR3: TGTGCCAGCAGACCTGACTTATATGGCTACACCTTC. Translating gives CASRPDLYGYTF.

J is TRBJ2-5 and V is TRBV25-1, with 7 bases matching TRBD2. The CDR3 extends over 13 amino acids. Losses at the gene ends were 5 bases for V and 2 bases for J; bases not matched to a gene: 2. The germline V gene encodes CDR1 MGHDK and CDR2 SYGVNS. The CDR3 bases are TGTGCCAGCAGTTGGGGGGGTCAAGAGACCCAGTACTTC. Encoded protein: CASSWGGQETQYF.

The gene calls are TRBV6-1 and TRBJ1-1, with D perhaps TRBD1 (6 bases). The length of the CDR3 is 13 residues. V shed 7 bases and J shed 8 bases, with 17 bases lying between them. The germline CDR1 and CDR2 sequences are MNHNS and SASEGT. CDR3 bases: TGTGCCAGCATCCGGGACAAAGGATCCGAAGCTTTCTTT. Encoded protein: CASIRDKGSEAFF.

V usage is TRBV7-3 and J usage is TRBJ2-7; tentatively, D is TRBD2 (6 bases). V dropped 5 bases and J dropped 5 bases, with 16 bases sitting between them. Germline loops: CDR1 SGHTA, CDR2 FQGTGA. The CDR3 runs to 14 residues. The CDR3 DNA reads TGTGCCAGCAGCAACGGGGGATTAGGCAACGAGCAGTACTTC. The encoded protein is CASSNGGLGNEQYF. Filled out from reference TRBV7-3 and TRBJ2-7, the complete variable domain reads GAGVSQTPSNKVTEKGKYVELRCDPISGHTALYWYRQSLGQGPEFLIYFQGTGAADDSGLPNDRFFAVRPEGSVSTLKIQRTERGDSAVYLCASSNGGLGNEQYFGPGTRLTVT.

This chain links TRBV28 with TRBJ1-5; D unresolved. Trimming cost V 2 bases and J 2 bases, with 10 bases left between them. This CDR3 comprises 15 residues. CDR1 is MDHEN, CDR2 SYDVKM, per germline. CDR3: CASSLVGSGNQPQHF. CDR3 coding DNA: TGTGCCAGCAGTTTAGTGGGGTCGGGCAATCAGCCCCAGCATTTT.

The chain is built from TRBV6-6 and TRBJ2-1; no reliable D call. Trimming left V 4 bases short and J 7 bases short, with 8 bases between. The CDR3 extends over 12 amino acids. Germline V lookup: CDR1 MNHNY, CDR2 SVGAGI (reference sequence). DNA for the CDR3: TGTGCCAGCAGTTTTACGACGAATGAGCAGTTCTTC. Encoded protein: CASSFTTNEQFF.

A single count supports this clone. V and J are TRBV7-2 and TRBJ1-1; a weak D match, TRBD1 (6 bases). Germline V CDR1 and CDR2: SGHTA, FQGNSA. This CDR3 region has 12 residues. V lost 1 base and J lost 10, with 10 bases in between. The CDR3 sequence is CASSLVVRGAFF. CDR3 sequence (DNA): TGTGCCAGCAGCTTAGTGGTCAGGGGAGCTTTCTTT.

This chain uses TRBV29-1 with TRBJ1-1, with D perhaps TRBD1 (5 bases). Germline V gives CDR1 SQVTM, CDR2 ANQGSEA. V lost 7 bases and J lost 1, with 13 bases in between. This CDR3 region has 13 residues. DNA for the CDR3: TGCAGCGCCCGTCAGGGCGGGAACACTGAAGCTTTCTTT. Translating gives CSARQGGNTEAFF.

This chain uses TRBV5-5 with TRBJ1-1; 8 bases match TRBD1. Germline lookup yields CDR1 SGHKS and CDR2 YYEKEE (reference sequence). The CDR3 runs to 16 residues. V shed 0 bases, J shed 4 bases, and the junction held 8 bases outside the gene matches. In nucleotides, the CDR3 is TGTGCCAGCAGCTTGGATCCAGGGGGCTGGGTCACTGAAGCTTTCTTT. Protein product: CASSLDPGGWVTEAFF.

Points on this clone: The same CDR3 arises from other DNA sequences in this sample as well. The chain carries TRBV5-1 and TRBJ2-2; perhaps TRBD2 as D (8 bases). Germline V CDR1 and CDR2: SGHRS, YFSETQ. This CDR3 region has 16 residues. With 4 bases removed from V and 5 bases from J, the gap between germline ends came to 18 bases. As DNA, the CDR3 is TGCGCCAGCAGCCGACAGGGAACTAGCGGTACCGGGGAGCTGTTTTTT. It translates to CASSRQGTSGTGELFF. Together with reference TRBV5-1 and TRBJ2-2, the CDR3 gives the full variable domain: KAGVTQTPRYLIKTRGQQVTLSCSPISGHRSVSWYQQTPGQGLQFLFEYFSETQRNKGNFPGRFSGRQFSNSRSEMNVSTLELGDSALYLCASSRQGTSGTGELFFGEGSRLTVL.

The gene calls are TRBV27 and TRBJ2-5; 9 bases line up with TRBD2. The CDR3 totals 17 residues. The V and J ends lost 3 bases and 5 bases, in that order; junction bases with no gene match: 13. Germline loops: CDR1 MNHEY, CDR2 SMNVEV (reference sequence). CDR3 amino acids: CASSFSPSGNRGETQYF. The CDR3 DNA reads as TGTGCCAGCAGTTTTTCCCCTAGCGGGAACCGAGGGGAGACCCAGTACTTC.

The V gene is TRBV27, the J gene TRBJ1-2, with D hard to call. V was pared by 3 bases and J by 2 bases, with 7 bases between. CDR3 length: 13 amino acids. CDR1 is MNHEY and CDR2 is SMNVEV in the germline V gene (reference sequence). The CDR3 loop reads CASSFAANYGYTF. CDR3 DNA sequence: TGTGCCAGCAGTTTTGCAGCCAACTATGGCTACACCTTC.

The chain links TRBV27 to TRBJ2-6; D is unclear. The CDR3 loop spans 15 amino acids. V was pared by 8 bases and J by 2 bases, with 13 bases between. In germline, CDR1 is MNHEY, CDR2 SMNVEV (reference sequence). The CDR3 loop is CASGSRSTGANVLTF. In DNA form, the CDR3 reads TGTGCCAGCGGATCTCGATCAACTGGGGCCAACGTCCTGACTTTC.

The chain joins TRBV18 to TRBJ2-4; D gene unclear. Trimming cost V 6 bases and J 0 bases, with 24 bases left between them. CDR1 KGHSH and CDR2 LQKENI come from the germline V gene. The CDR3 loop spans 19 amino acids. This chain's CDR3 is CASSPDLTWTPGAKNIQYF. The CDR3 DNA is TGTGCCAGCTCGCCTGATCTGACATGGACGCCCGGAGCCAAAAACATTCAGTACTTC.

V gene TRBV14 combines with J gene TRBJ1-1, with D possibly TRBD1 on 5 matching bases. The V and J ends lost 1 base and 4 bases respectively, with 19 bases between them. CDR3 size: 17 residues. The germline V gene has CDR1 SGHDN and CDR2 FVKESK. In nucleotides, the CDR3 is TGTGCCAGCAGCCAAGCATCACCAGGGCCCCGGGGCACTGAAGCTTTCTTT. Translated: CASSQASPGPRGTEAFF.

The rearrangement links TRBV2 to TRBJ1-6; 8 positions agree with TRBD1. V dropped 8 bases and J dropped 1; count of bases not matched to a gene: 4. CDR1 is SNHLY and CDR2 is FYNNEI in the germline V gene. The CDR3 loop spans 15 amino acids. CDR3 DNA: TGTGCCAGCCAAAACAGGGGGTCCTATAATTCACCCCTCCACTTT. Encoded protein: CASQNRGSYNSPLHF. The full variable domain, rest sourced from reference TRBV2 and TRBJ1-6, is EPEVTQTPSHQVTQMGQEVILRCVPISNHLYFYWYRQILGQKVEFLVSFYNNEISEKSEIFDDQFSVERPDGSNFTLKIRSTKLEDSAMYFCASQNRGSYNSPLHFGNGTRLTVT.

The chain couples TRBV7-2 to TRBJ2-2; D is perhaps TRBD2 (5 bases). This CDR3 region has 14 residues. V lost 1 base to trimming and J lost 6 bases, with 9 bases between them. Germline V gene sequence: CDR1 SGHTA, CDR2 FQGNSA. In DNA, the CDR3 is TGTGCCAGCAGCTTAGTTCGGGAAGCCGGGGAGCTGTTTTTT. Protein: CASSLVREAGELFF. Based on the CDR3 plus reference TRBV7-2 and TRBJ2-2, the full variable domain is GAGVSQSPSNKVTEKGKDVELRCDPISGHTALYWYRQSLGQGLEFLIYFQGNSAPDKSGLPSDRFSAERTGGSVSTLTIQRTQQEDSAVYLCASSLVREAGELFFGEGSRLTVL.

The chain couples TRBV7-9 to TRBJ1-1; TRBD1 agrees at 7 bases. V dropped 3 bases and J dropped 1; count of bases not matched to a gene: 17. The germline V gene has CDR1 SEHNR and CDR2 FQNEAQ (reference sequence). The CDR3 contains 19 residues. Here the CDR3 DNA reads TGTGCCAGCAGCTTTGGGATCTCGAACAGGGGATTAAGGAACACTGAAGCTTTCTTT. Amino acid sequence: CASSFGISNRGLRNTEAFF.

The V gene is TRBV11-1, the J gene TRBJ1-1; D remains ambiguous. Germline loops: CDR1 SGHAT, CDR2 FQDESV (reference sequence). V shed 5 bases and J shed 3 bases, with 10 bases lying between them. CDR3 length: 13 amino acids. The CDR3 DNA reads as TGTGCCAGCAGCCCAGCTGGGGACACTGAAGCTTTCTTT. Protein: CASSPAGDTEAFF.

V and J are TRBV5-1 and TRBJ2-6; D is possibly TRBD2 (5 bases). Trimming cost V 5 bases and J 2 bases, with 8 bases left between them. Germline assignment: CDR1 SGHRS and CDR2 YFSETQ. The CDR3 runs 14 residues. CDR3 nucleotide sequence: TGCGCCAGCAGAGCCGGGGCTGGGGCCAACGTCCTGACTTTC. This sequence encodes CASRAGAGANVLTF. The complete variable domain, with remaining parts taken from reference TRBV5-1 and TRBJ2-6, reads KAGVTQTPRYLIKTRGQQVTLSCSPISGHRSVSWYQQTPGQGLQFLFEYFSETQRNKGNFPGRFSGRQFSNSRSEMNVSTLELGDSALYLCASRAGAGANVLTFGAGSRLTVL.

DNA of the CDR3: TGCGCCAGCAGCCCTAGCGGGGGGGCCACAGATACGCAGTATTTT. Encoded protein: CASSPSGGATDTQYF. This rearrangement joins TRBV5-1 to TRBJ2-3, with TRBD2 matching over 12 bases. With V trimmed by 4 bases and J by 2 bases, 2 bases remained unmatched. Germline V gene lookup returns CDR1 SGHRS and CDR2 YFSETQ. The CDR3 is made up of 15 amino acids.

This chain joins TRBV18 and TRBJ2-7; 8 bases are a match to TRBD1. The CDR3 spans 13 residues. Germline V gene sequence: CDR1 KGHSH, CDR2 LQKENI. V was pared by 5 bases and J by 6 bases, with 6 bases of the junction left unmatched. This chain's CDR3 is CASSEDRASEQYF. Here the CDR3 DNA reads TGTGCCAGCTCAGAGGACAGGGCCTCCGAGCAGTACTTC.

The chain employs TRBV7-2 and TRBJ1-2; no clear D. Germline assignment: CDR1 SGHTA and CDR2 FQGNSA. This CDR3 comprises 17 residues. Trimming stripped 5 bases from V and 7 bases from J, with 26 bases between. The CDR3 loop reads CASSAQEDPPFPIGYTF. DNA of the CDR3: TGTGCCAGCAGCGCCCAGGAAGACCCTCCCTTTCCCATTGGCTACACCTTC.

V is TRBV5-1 and J is TRBJ2-2; 7 bases line up with TRBD1. The CDR3 is 17 residues long. Germline V CDR1 and CDR2: SGHRS, YFSETQ. V trimming: 4 bases; J trimming: 0 bases; junction bases outside the gene matches: 9. Written as DNA, the CDR3 is TGCGCCAGCAGCGGGGGACAGAGTTTCCCGAACACCGGGGAGCTGTTTTTT. This sequence encodes CASSGGQSFPNTGELFF.